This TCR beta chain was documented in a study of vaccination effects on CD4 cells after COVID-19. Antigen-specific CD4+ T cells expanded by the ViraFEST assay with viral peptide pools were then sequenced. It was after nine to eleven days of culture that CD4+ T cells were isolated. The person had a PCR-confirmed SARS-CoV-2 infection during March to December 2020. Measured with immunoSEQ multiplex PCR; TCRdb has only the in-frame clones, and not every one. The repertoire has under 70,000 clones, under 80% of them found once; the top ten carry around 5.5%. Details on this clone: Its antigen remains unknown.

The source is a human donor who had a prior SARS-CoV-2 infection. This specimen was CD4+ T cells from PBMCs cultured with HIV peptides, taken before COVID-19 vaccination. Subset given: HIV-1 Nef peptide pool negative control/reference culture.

CDR3 sequence reads: CASSPNWDQRETQYF. In DNA form, the CDR3 reads TGTGCCAGCTCACCCAATTGGGACCAAAGGGAGACCCAGTACTTC. The chain recombines TRBV18 with TRBJ2-5; D tentatively reads TRBD1 or TRBD2 (5 bases each). The CDR3 length is 15 residues. The V end lost 3 bases, the J end lost 5 bases, and 16 bases lay between the germline ends. Germline CDR1 is KGHSH and CDR2 is LQKENI.